This T cell receptor beta chain was sequenced for a study of spatial heterogeneity in lung cancer. Study overall: The donors, 60 to 80 patients with untreated early-stage non-small cell lung cancer, provided the samples. Median follow-up for sequenced PBMC samples was approximately 25 months after resection, when such samples existed. The study, taken as a whole, reports: Ubiquitous expanded tumor TCRs were observed in blood more at resection than follow-up.

Time point given: blood at routine non-recurrence follow-up after resection. In each case, whole RNA from tumor, nontumor lung or frozen PBMC was sequenced unsorted. This clonotype has at least ten counts. The antigen remains unidentified. TCRdb itself ran the 5' RACE reads through MiXCR, one entry per CDR3 protein. The table has 20,000 to 30,000 distinct CDR3 sequences, roughly 6% seen once; the top ten hold more than 20%. The starting material was PBMCs, obtained at follow-up. The sequence was collected from a male donor with early-stage non-small cell lung cancer.

The CDR3 loop reads CASSQDRLAGGQYTQYF. The CDR3 coding sequence is TGCGCCAGCAGCCAAGATCGGCTAGCGGGGGGGCAATATACGCAGTATTTT. The chain is built from TRBV4-3 and TRBJ2-3; 12 positions agree with TRBD2. The germline CDR1 and CDR2 sequences are LGHNA and YSLEER. This CDR3 region has 17 residues. Germline trimming cut 0 bases from V and 7 bases from J; bases unmatched to any gene: 8.